A selection of T cell receptor beta chains follows, all from one sample in a study of T cells expressing NK-cell markers. TCRdb reprocessed the 5' RACE reads, keeping one entry per CDR3 protein, no DNA. This sample contains approximately 440,000 distinct CDR3 sequences. Sequenced: blood T cells: a sorted CD56 or NKG2C T cell subset, CD4+ or CD8+ T cells, or bulk PBMC T cells (not recorded which). The origin of the receptors is a woman in her 50s in good health. Both conserved end residues are part of each CDR3.

CDR3aa: CSASQGAHHTEAFF
len: 14
j_gene: TRBJ1-1
v_gene: TRBV29-1

CDR3aa: CSVGRGGLGTDTQYF
len: 15
j_gene: TRBJ2-3
v_gene: TRBV29-1

CDR3aa: CSAPGLGADTQYF
len: 13
j_gene: TRBJ2-3
v_gene: TRBV20-1

CDR3aa: CSAGANREQYF
len: 11
j_gene: TRBJ2-7
v_gene: TRBV29-1

CDR3aa: CASSQRLAGATDTQYF
len: 16
j_gene: TRBJ2-3
v_gene: TRBV4-1

CDR3aa: CASSQDIAYSNQPQHF
len: 16
j_gene: TRBJ1-5
v_gene: TRBV4-1

CDR3aa: CASSPGRITDTQYF
len: 14
j_gene: TRBJ2-3
v_gene: TRBV4-1

CDR3aa: CATGLADYNEQFF
len: 13
j_gene: TRBJ2-1
v_gene: TRBV24-1

CDR3aa: CASSAGAGGGYNEQFF
len: 16
j_gene: TRBJ2-1
v_gene: TRBV7-8

CDR3aa: CSASHLAGGRADTQYF
len: 16
j_gene: TRBJ2-3
v_gene: TRBV20-1

CDR3aa: CSARGGRSGSASTDTQYF
len: 18
j_gene: TRBJ2-3
v_gene: TRBV20-1

CDR3aa: CASSFRVTSGIYEQFF
len: 16
j_gene: TRBJ2-1
v_gene: TRBV5-1

CDR3aa: CAISDGQVYGYTF
len: 13
j_gene: TRBJ1-2
v_gene: TRBV10-3

CDR3aa: CATNDAKETQYF
len: 12
j_gene: TRBJ2-5
v_gene: TRBV24-1

CDR3aa: CASSLALGAGELFF
len: 14
j_gene: TRBJ2-2
v_gene: TRBV5-1

CDR3aa: CSASHPSSGYYEQYF
len: 15
j_gene: TRBJ2-7
v_gene: TRBV20-1